This T cell receptor (beta chain) was recovered during a study of T cell responses to AZD1222 COVID-19 vaccine. Some clones are missing from TCRdb's copy, which holds only in-frame ones; the method was immunoSEQ multiplex PCR. The table records about 180,000 clones, around 90% of them present only once. CDR1 is SEHNR and CDR2 is FQNEAQ in the germline V gene (reference sequence). The CDR3 has 14 residues. The V and J ends lost 5 bases and 7 bases respectively, with 17 bases between them. The rearrangement links TRBV7-9 to TRBJ1-1; D gene uncertain. The sequence derives from an adult who received the AZD1222 COVID-19 vaccine. This specimen consisted of peripheral blood, obtained 28 days after the second AZD1222 dose. CDR3 coding DNA: TGTGCCAGCAGCCACTTTTCTTTGCCGGGTGAAGCTTTCTTT. It translates to CASSHFSLPGEAFF.